The 32 T cell receptor beta chains given below trace back to one sample, sequenced in a study of T cell repertoires in ileal Crohn's disease. Sequenced by immunoSEQ multiplex PCR; TCRdb stores in-frame clones only, minus some. The data contain roughly 18,000 clones, 83% of them singletons. Sequencing was carried out using ileal tissue. The receptors were gathered from an adult with Crohn's disease.

The rearrangement uses TRBV19 and TRBJ2-3, with 7 bases fitting TRBD1. CDR3 length: 15 amino acids. V shed 9 bases, J shed 0 bases, and the junction held 9 bases outside the gene matches. Germline lookup yields CDR1 LNHDA and CDR2 SQIVND (reference sequence). The CDR3 sequence: CASRRQGTSTDTQYF. CDR3 DNA sequence: TGTGCCAGCCGCCGACAGGGCACTAGCACAGATACGCAGTATTTT. The complete variable domain, with remaining parts taken from reference TRBV19 and TRBJ2-3, reads DGGITQSPKYLFRKEGQNVTLSCEQNLNHDAMYWYRQDPGQGLRLIYYSQIVNDFQKGDIAEGYSVSREKKESFPLTVTSAQKNPTAFYLCASRRQGTSTDTQYFGPGTRLTVL.

The chain is built from TRBV7-2 and TRBJ2-4; 8 nucleotides match TRBD1. The CDR3 totals 14 residues. Germline lookup yields CDR1 SGHTA and CDR2 FQGNSA. V trimming: 5 bases; J trimming: 6 bases; junction bases outside the gene matches: 6. The CDR3 loop is CASSPDRGLNIQYF. CDR3 coding DNA: TGTGCCAGCAGCCCCGACAGGGGTTTAAACATTCAGTACTTC.

The V gene is TRBV20-1, the J gene TRBJ1-2, with 7 bases aligning to TRBD1. Trimming cost V 6 bases and J 10 bases; bases outside gene matches: 8. The CDR3 has 11 amino acids. CDR1 is DFQATT, CDR2 SNEGSKA, per germline (reference sequence). The CDR3 protein is CSANRDSYYTF. CDR3 coding DNA: TGCAGTGCCAACCGGGACAGCTACTACACCTTC.

CDR3: CASSLGASGGAQFF. CDR3 in DNA: TGTGCCAGCAGCTTAGGGGCTAGCGGGGGGGCGCAGTTCTTC. V gene TRBV11-1 combines with J gene TRBJ2-1; 12 positions agree with TRBD2. The CDR3 has 14 amino acids. Germline-derived CDR1 and CDR2 are SGHAT and FQDESV (reference sequence). J was trimmed by 12 bases and V by 1 base; bases with no gene match: 4.

The V gene is TRBV27, the J gene TRBJ2-5, with D possibly TRBD2 on 5 matching bases. The DNA end favors TRBJ2-7, so the J call may be wrong. CDR1 and CDR2 from the germline V gene are MNHEY and SMNVEV (reference sequence). There are 15 residues in the CDR3. Here the CDR3 reads CASSLSGGGGSEQYF. The DNA of the CDR3 is TGTGCCAGCAGTTTATCCGGAGGAGGTGGCTCCGAGCAGTACTTC.

This chain uses TRBV11-3 with TRBJ1-4; D unresolved. Trimming took 3 bases from V and 3 from J, leaving 17 bases between them. CDR1 SGHNT and CDR2 YENEEA come from the germline V gene. The CDR3 is made up of 17 amino acids. The CDR3 reads CASSLKSEGEPNEKLFF. As DNA, the CDR3 is TGTGCCAGCAGCTTGAAGAGCGAGGGAGAACCTAATGAAAAACTGTTTTTT. The complete variable domain, with remaining parts taken from reference TRBV11-3 and TRBJ1-4, reads EAGVVQSPRYKIIEKKQPVAFWCNPISGHNTLYWYLQNLGQGPELLIRYENEEAVDDSQLPKDRFSAERLKGVDSTLKIQPAELGDSAVYLCASSLKSEGEPNEKLFFGSGTQLSVL.

The genes are TRBV4-3 and TRBJ1-6; a possible D gene is TRBD1 (6 bases). The CDR3 has 14 residues. V was pared by 6 bases and J by 7 bases, with 13 bases between. Germline CDR1 and CDR2: LGHNA and YSLEER. This CDR3 reads CASSRGGGNSPLHF. The CDR3 bases are TGCGCCAGCAGTCGTGGGGGGGGCAATTCACCCCTCCACTTT.

The rearrangement joins TRBV19 to TRBJ2-5; possible D gene TRBD2, 5 bases. Trimming removed 3 bases at V and 5 bases at J, with 13 bases between. CDR3 length: 14 amino acids. Germline lookup yields CDR1 LNHDA and CDR2 SQIVND (reference sequence). The DNA of the CDR3 is TGTGCCAGTAGTATTAAGTTGAGGGAGGAGACCCAGTACTTC. Amino acids: CASSIKLREETQYF.

The CDR3 region is CASRRKTGGLEGYTF. The CDR3 DNA sequence: TGTGCCAGCCGAAGGAAGACAGGGGGATTAGAAGGCTACACCTTC. V usage is TRBV7-2 and J usage is TRBJ1-2; TRBD1 matches 9 bases. V was pared by 8 bases and J by 8 bases, with 15 bases of the junction left unmatched. Germline lookup yields CDR1 SGHTA and CDR2 FQGNSA. This CDR3 comprises 15 residues.

The chain uses TRBV5-5 and TRBJ1-2; TRBD1 might be the D (5 bases). Germline CDR1 is SGHKS and CDR2 is YYEKEE (reference sequence). This CDR3 region has 14 residues. The V gene lost 4 bases and the J gene lost 4 bases, with 14 bases spanning the gap. The CDR3, as DNA: TGTGCCAGCAGCCCAGCGGGGGGGAGCTATGGCTACACCTTC. This gives the protein CASSPAGGSYGYTF.

The gene calls are TRBV2 and TRBJ1-1; D is unclear. CDR3 length equals 19 residues. V lost 7 bases and J lost 1, with 28 bases in between. Germline V gene data show CDR1 as SNHLY and CDR2 as FYNNEI. Here the CDR3 reads CASTVTRGIGRLWNTEAFF. The CDR3 nucleotides are TGTGCCAGCACAGTAACGCGAGGTATTGGGAGATTATGGAACACTGAAGCTTTCTTT.

Remarks on this clone: One end of the junction does not line up with germline, which may come from a read error. Other DNA variants within this sample encode the same CDR3. V gene TRBV27 combines with J gene TRBJ1-1, with 7 bases fitting TRBD1. This CDR3 is built from 15 residues. Looked up from germline, CDR1 is MNHEY and CDR2 is SMNVEV (reference sequence). The CDR3 DNA reads TGTGCCAGCAGTTCACACAGGGGAGGTGGCACTGAGGCTTTCTTT. This translates into CASSSHRGGGTEAFF.

This rearrangement joins TRBV9 to TRBJ2-1, with 15 bases lining up with TRBD2. CDR3 length: 16 amino acids. Germline CDR1 SGDLS, CDR2 YYNGEE. V dropped 4 bases and J dropped 5; count of bases not matched to a gene: 4. The CDR3 here is CASSLRTSGGDNEQFF. Here the CDR3 DNA reads TGTGCCAGCAGCTTGCGGACTAGCGGGGGGGACAATGAGCAGTTCTTC.

The V gene is TRBV5-8, the J gene TRBJ2-3; D uncertain. In germline, CDR1 is SGHTS, CDR2 YDEGEE. The CDR3 covers 14 residues. Trimming removed 0 bases at V and 3 bases at J, with 8 bases between. The CDR3 loop is CASSLDPGTDTQYF. CDR3 bases: TGTGCCAGCAGCTTGGATCCGGGTACAGATACGCAGTATTTT.

J is TRBJ2-1 and V is TRBV6-5; 12 nucleotides align to TRBD1. The V gene end was trimmed by 6 bases and the J gene end by 6 bases; junction bases not matched to a gene: 6. The length of the CDR3 is 15 residues. Germline CDR1 and CDR2: MNHEY and SVGAGI. The CDR3 protein is CASRGQGARINEQFF. CDR3 DNA sequence: TGTGCCAGCAGGGGACAGGGGGCGCGGATCAATGAGCAGTTCTTC.

V usage is TRBV7-3 and J usage is TRBJ2-7; 13 positions match TRBD2. The J segment lost 0 bases and the V segment lost 5 bases, leaving 7 bases of the junction unmatched. Germline assignment: CDR1 SGHTA and CDR2 FQGTGA. The CDR3 extends over 17 amino acids. CDR3 DNA: TGTGCCAGCAGCCGACTAGCGGGGGGCGGTAGCTCCTACGAGCAGTACTTC. It specifies CASSRLAGGGSSYEQYF. The full variable domain, completed using reference TRBV7-3 and TRBJ2-7, is GAGVSQTPSNKVTEKGKYVELRCDPISGHTALYWYRQSLGQGPEFLIYFQGTGAADDSGLPNDRFFAVRPEGSVSTLKIQRTERGDSAVYLCASSRLAGGGSSYEQYFGPGTRLTVT.

This rearrangement joins TRBV9 to TRBJ2-2; maybe TRBD1 (6 bases). V was cut by 0 bases and J by 9 bases, with 12 bases left in between. This CDR3 has 14 residues. The germline V gene has CDR1 SGDLS and CDR2 YYNGEE. CDR3 coding DNA: TGTGCCAGCAGCGTAGACAGGGTGCACCGGGAGCTGTTTTTT. Translated: CASSVDRVHRELFF.

The chain joins TRBV27 to TRBJ1-6, with TRBD1 as a possible D gene (5 bases). V was trimmed by 8 bases and J by 2 bases, leaving 16 bases between them. In germline, CDR1 is MNHEY, CDR2 SMNVEV (reference sequence). The CDR3 loop spans 16 amino acids. The CDR3 nucleotides are TGTGCCAGCGCCACGCCGGGCAGGGCCTATAATTCACCCCTCCACTTT. Residues: CASATPGRAYNSPLHF.

The chain uses TRBV10-3 and TRBJ2-5; 10 bases match TRBD2. The germline CDR1 and CDR2 sequences are ENHRY and SYGVKD. This CDR3 has 15 amino acids. J was trimmed by 3 bases and V by 5 bases; bases with no gene match: 6. The CDR3 region has the DNA TGTGCCATCAGTTCTAGCGGGGGAGGGGAAGAGACCCAGTACTTC. Translating gives CAISSSGGGEETQYF.

V is TRBV29-1 and J is TRBJ1-2; weak D call: TRBD1 (6 bases). V was shortened by 7 bases and J by 7 bases, with 19 bases between the two germline ends. CDR1 SQVTM and CDR2 ANQGSEA come from the germline V gene. This CDR3 spans 13 amino acids. The chain's CDR3 is CSGDNREGGGYTF. CDR3 DNA: TGCAGCGGGGACAACCGGGAAGGCGGTGGCTACACCTTC.

V is TRBV30 and J is TRBJ1-1, with 9 bases matching TRBD1. The CDR3 is 15 amino acids. J was trimmed by 4 bases and V by 1 base; bases with no gene match: 7. Germline V CDR1 and CDR2: GTSNPN, SVGIG (reference sequence). CDR3 loop: CAWSAGDRVTTEAFF. Here the CDR3 DNA reads TGTGCCTGGAGTGCCGGGGACAGGGTGACCACTGAAGCTTTCTTT. Full variable domain (rest looked up from reference TRBV30 and TRBJ1-1): SQTIHQWPATLVQPVGSPLSLECTVEGTSNPNLYWYRQAAGRGLQLLFYSVGIGQISSEVPQNLSASRPQDRQFILSSKKLLLSDSGFYLCAWSAGDRVTTEAFFGQGTRLTVV.

This chain links TRBV18 with TRBJ2-7; 7 nucleotides line up with TRBD1. Per germline, CDR1 KGHSH and CDR2 LQKENI. The CDR3 runs 13 residues. The junction had 5 bases not matched to a gene; V was cut back by 3 bases and J by 6 bases. The DNA for the CDR3 is TGTGCCAGCTCACCGTCAACAGGGGCCGAGCAGTACTTC. This codes for CASSPSTGAEQYF. The variable domain in full, with the rest retrieved from reference TRBV18 and TRBJ2-7, is NAGVMQNPRHLVRRRGQEARLRCSPMKGHSHVYWYRQLPEEGLKFMVYLQKENIIDESGMPKERFSAEFPKEGPSILRIQQVVRGDSAAYFCASSPSTGAEQYFGPGTRLTVT.

This chain joins TRBV4-1 and TRBJ1-2, with TRBD1 as a possible D gene (5 bases). CDR3 length: 15 amino acids. Trimming removed 0 bases from V and 6 bases from J, with 14 bases in between. The germline gives CDR1 MGHRA, CDR2 YSYEKL. Here the CDR3 DNA reads TGCGCCAGCAGCCAAGATCGAGGGACTCGGGATGGCTACACCTTC. This sequence encodes CASSQDRGTRDGYTF.

This clone showed up just a few times. The chain has TRBV30 and TRBJ1-6; a possible D gene is TRBD1 (5 bases). V was trimmed by 3 bases and J by 7 bases, leaving 19 bases between them. CDR3 length equals 16 residues. The germline gives CDR1 GTSNPN, CDR2 SVGIG (reference sequence). CDR3 nucleotides: TGTGCCTGGAGCTCGGGGGTGGCAGCCAGCAATTCACCCCTCCACTTT. This gives the protein CAWSSGVAASNSPLHF.

J is TRBJ2-1 and V is TRBV7-9, with a tentative D call TRBD2 (6 bases). The length of the CDR3 is 14 residues. Per the germline V gene, CDR1 is SEHNR and CDR2 is FQNEAQ (reference sequence). The V end was cut by 2 bases, the J end by 4 bases, with 9 bases between. The CDR3, as DNA: TGTGCCAGCAGCTTAACGGCGGGGTACAATGAGCAGTTCTTC. It codes for CASSLTAGYNEQFF.

The chain has TRBV7-2 and TRBJ1-5; tentative D call: TRBD1 (5 bases). Germline V CDR1 and CDR2: SGHTA, FQGNSA. The CDR3 is 13 residues long. Trimming cost V 1 base and J 7 bases, with 8 bases left between them. Here the CDR3 DNA reads TGTGCCAGCAGCTTAGGGGGGGGACAGCCCCAGCATTTT. This encodes CASSLGGGQPQHF.

This CDR3 is CASSYQRGGRNEQFF. In nucleotides, the CDR3 is TGTGCCAGCAGCTACCAGCGGGGGGGCCGCAATGAGCAGTTCTTC. The rearrangement joins TRBV7-2 to TRBJ2-1, with 10 bases fitting TRBD2. This CDR3 spans 15 amino acids. CDR1 is SGHTA, CDR2 FQGNSA, per germline. V gave up 4 bases and J gave up 6 bases; unmatched junction bases: 6.

The chain is built from TRBV9 and TRBJ2-3, with unresolved D. The CDR3 consists of 13 residues. Germline loops: CDR1 SGDLS, CDR2 YYNGEE. Trimming pared 1 base from V and 5 bases from J, leaving 8 bases between. CDR3 sequence reads: CASSVNSLDTQYF. The CDR3, as DNA: TGTGCCAGCAGCGTAAACAGCCTAGATACGCAGTATTTT.

V usage is TRBV29-1 and J usage is TRBJ1-4; D is ambiguous. This CDR3 comprises 13 residues. Germline V CDR1 and CDR2: SQVTM, ANQGSEA. V was shortened by 4 bases and J by 0 bases, with 6 bases between the two germline ends. CDR3 amino acids: CSVATATNEKLFF. The CDR3 DNA follows: TGCAGCGTTGCCACGGCAACTAATGAAAAACTGTTTTTT.

The chain employs TRBV11-2 and TRBJ2-3, with D possibly being TRBD2 (5 bases). This CDR3 has 14 residues. V lost 0 bases to trimming and J lost 3 bases, with 7 bases between them. CDR1 is SGHAT and CDR2 is FQNNGV in the germline V gene. CDR3 nucleotides: TGTGCCAGCAGCTTAGATACGGGAACAGATACGCAGTATTTT. Translated, it gives CASSLDTGTDTQYF. The variable domain in full, completed from reference TRBV11-2 and TRBJ2-3, reads EAGVAQSPRYKIIEKRQSVAFWCNPISGHATLYWYQQILGQGPKLLIQFQNNGVVDDSQLPKDRFSAERLKGVDSTLKIQPAKLEDSAVYLCASSLDTGTDTQYFGPGTRLTVL.

The chain is built from TRBV4-3 and TRBJ2-2; D perhaps matches TRBD2 (6 bases). CDR1 is LGHNA and CDR2 is YSLEER in the germline V gene. This CDR3 is 13 amino acids long. Deletions cut 1 base from V and 6 bases from J, with 6 bases between. CDR3 protein: CASSQAGAGELFF. The CDR3 region has the DNA TGCGCCAGCAGCCAAGCGGGGGCCGGGGAGCTGTTTTTT.

There are a few counts of this clone. The genes are TRBV21-1 and TRBJ1-5. TRBV21-1 is shown as a pseudogene. The CDR3 loop spans 12 amino acids. CDR3 in DNA: TGTGCCAGCATCAAGGGAGGCCGGCCCCAGCATTTT. Encoded protein: CASIKGGRPQHF.